This T cell receptor (beta chain) was captured in a study of tumor-infiltrating lymphocytes in oesophageal squamous cell carcinoma. The CDR3 has 13 residues. The V gene lost 2 bases and the J gene lost 10 bases, with 12 bases spanning the gap. Per the germline V gene, CDR1 is WNHNN and CDR2 is SYGVQD (reference sequence). Each CDR3 protein is one row after TCRdb ran MiXCR on the PCR reads. The profile shows about 6,000 distinct CDR3 sequences, just over 14% of them singletons. In the case of this clonotype: A much larger clone sits a single nucleotide away, making a read error possible.

The receptor was isolated from a male donor with esophageal squamous cell carcinoma. The sequencing sample was made of esophageal tumor tissue. The J gene is TRBJ2-1, the V gene TRBV10-1; D is uncertain. CDR3 residues: CASSETIGFEQFF. The CDR3 DNA reads as TGCGCCAGCAGTGAGACGATAGGGTTCGAGCAGTTCTTC.